This TCR beta chain was captured in a study of blood T cell repertoires in COVID-19. Turning to the study itself: The samples span acute and convalescent COVID-19 from the United States, Italy and Spain.

Under the authors' procedure: Estimation of nucleated cell counts was performed using reference gene primer amplification. Assay used: immunoSEQ multiplex PCR; TCRdb lists only in-frame clones, some missing. V and J calls plus clone size are reproduced from that table; the DNA served to infer D and trimming. The profile shows approximately 100,000 clones, less than 85% of them singletons. Germline CDR1 SGHNT, CDR2 YYREEE (reference sequence). The length of the CDR3 is 15 residues. Losses at the gene ends were 4 bases for V and 0 bases for J; bases not matched to a gene: 3. The chain employs TRBV5-4 and TRBJ1-1, with 10 bases matching TRBD1. Sequencing was carried out using peripheral blood. The TCR comes from a man at least 80 years old with acute or convalescent COVID-19. The CDR3 DNA follows: TGTGCCAGCAGCCGGGGACAGGGGATGAACACTGAAGCTTTCTTT. This gives the protein CASSRGQGMNTEAFF.